This T cell receptor (beta chain) came from a study of technical replicates of blood from several donors. TCRdb keeps only in-frame clones here, not all; method: immunoSEQ multiplex PCR. The repertoire consists of some 74,000 clones, with around nine tenths occurring once and the leading ten covering approximately 0.36%. CDR1 and CDR2 (germline): SGHAT, FQNNGV. The V and J ends lost 3 bases and 7 bases respectively, with 7 bases between them. The CDR3 runs 12 residues. The sequencing input was T cells isolated from PBMCs. V and J are TRBV11-2 and TRBJ1-5; D not certain. The clonotype originates from a human donor in good health. The CDR3 here is CASSFTGQPQHF. The CDR3 DNA sequence: TGTGCCAGCAGCTTTACCGGGCAGCCCCAGCATTTT.